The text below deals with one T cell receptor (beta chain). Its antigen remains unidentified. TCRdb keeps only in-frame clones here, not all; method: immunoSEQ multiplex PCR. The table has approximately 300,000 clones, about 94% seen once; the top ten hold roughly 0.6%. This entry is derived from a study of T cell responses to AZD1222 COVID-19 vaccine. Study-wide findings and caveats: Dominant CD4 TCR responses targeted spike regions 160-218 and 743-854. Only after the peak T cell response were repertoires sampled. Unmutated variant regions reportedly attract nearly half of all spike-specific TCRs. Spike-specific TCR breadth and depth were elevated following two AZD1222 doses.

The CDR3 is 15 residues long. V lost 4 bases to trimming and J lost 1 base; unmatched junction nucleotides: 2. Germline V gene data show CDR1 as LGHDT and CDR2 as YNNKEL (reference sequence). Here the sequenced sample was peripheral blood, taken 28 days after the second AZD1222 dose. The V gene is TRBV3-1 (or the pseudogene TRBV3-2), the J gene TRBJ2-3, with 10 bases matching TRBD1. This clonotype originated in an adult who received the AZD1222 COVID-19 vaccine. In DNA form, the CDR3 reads TGTGCCAGCAGCCTCGGGACAGGGGGCACAGATACGCAGTATTTT. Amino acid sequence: CASSLGTGGTDTQYF.